This TCR beta chain originates from a study of T cells in Graves' hyperthyroidism and ophthalmopathy (dated by TCRdb to 2018 to 2020). About the investigation overall: Peripheral blood was collected at initial diagnosis, before any treatment. TCR V-J signatures able to tell the groups apart were searched for in a discovery cohort of 100 patients, of whom roughly 42 had Graves' ophthalmopathy and 57 had stable Graves' hyperthyroidism. Prospective prediction of ophthalmopathy was tested in an independent validation cohort consisting of 18 to 20 hyperthyroidism patients and around 16 patients who later progressed to ophthalmopathy. The 100 or so discovery patients were randomly split 7:3 into training and test sets. Thyroid tissue and blood T-cell repertoires from six Graves' hyperthyroidism patients were also compared in the study. After blood sampling, hyperthyroidism patients were treated with methimazole at a starting dose of 30 mg daily, and ophthalmopathy patients were treated with high-dose intravenous methylprednisolone. According to the paper, TCR Vbeta CDR3 sequencing was carried out on 135 peripheral blood samples, which came from 40 to 45 ophthalmopathy, 70 to 80 hyperthyroidism and roughly 17 progressor patients. Study-level results and caveats: In validation, the model predicted progression to ophthalmopathy a median of roughly six months before onset, with 70% to 71% sensitivity and roughly 73% specificity. Most expanded thyroid clonotypes (frequency above 0.001) were also found in blood, which suggests that blood repertoires may mirror thyroid immune responses. A 13 V-J signature model separated ophthalmopathy from stable hyperthyroidism, with roughly 88% sensitivity and 81.08% specificity in cross-validation and 80%/75% in testing. Sample size was not statistically predetermined, and investigators were not blinded to group allocation.

The TCR beta CDR3 regions were amplified from the RNA transcripts. The first round of RT-PCR for the TCR CDR3 was performed with the HTBI primer set and the Qiagen OneStep RT-PCR kit. The libraries were constructed in a second round of multiplex PCR and then size-selected and purified. Paired-end sequencing of the libraries was performed with 100 bp reads on an Illumina HiSeq2000. Processing in the source paper ran as follows. Raw data were processed with SOAPnuke, discarding reads with adapters, uncalled bases, mean Phred below 15, or no exact constant-primer or identifier match. High-quality paired reads were merged with COPE v1.2.5, and unique nucleotide sequences were defined as clonotypes. Clonotypes were aligned to IMGT TRBV, TRBD and TRBJ reference segments using MiTCR v1.1. Analysis was restricted to V-J combinations with a frequency above 0.0001, which covered 99% to 99.2% of repertoires. The TCS score was defined as the ratio of F50 (clonal expansion) to E x V (chaos), calculated using BLOSUM62-based TCRdist between CDR3 peptides within each V-J. Welch's t-statistics and random forest reduced just over 500 V-J features to 10 to 15, which were used in a naive Bayes classifier (R e1071). TCRdb trimmed the raw reads at Q25, called clones with MiXCR and kept productive beta chains. A single entry per CDR3 protein holds the most common genes and DNA from its merged rows. The authors' filters were not applied to this entry. The sample contains more than 450,000 distinct CDR3 sequences, 13% to 15% of them found a single time. Clones ranked in the top ten supply approximately 15% of the sample.

Graves' hyperthyroidism was defined as stable when no progression to ophthalmopathy occurred over 18 months of follow-up. Hyperthyroidism patients were aged 18 to 65 years and newly diagnosed, with disease duration of less than 2 months. Patients with uncontrolled infections, other autoimmune diseases, pregnancy or lactation were excluded. Diagnoses relied on clinical symptoms, serum thyroxine and TRAb, thyroid ultrasound and orbital computed tomography. Ficoll-Paque density gradient centrifugation was used to isolate PBMCs from around 10 ml of fresh peripheral blood. Total RNA was extracted with Trizol reagent, and quality was checked on an Agilent 2100 Bioanalyzer. V has 2 bases trimmed and J has 7 bases trimmed; junction bases matching no gene number 4. CDR1 and CDR2 were assigned from the germline V gene as MNHEY and SVGEGT. From the cysteine up to the phenylalanine, the CDR3 has a length of 15 residues. The only DNA kept is the CDR3, 45 bases in frame from the first base.

Details on this clonotype: This receptor's antigen is unknown. No much larger clonotype is one base removed from it; base qualities were not supplied.

The sample consisted of blood. The sequence is built from TRBV6-2 or TRBV6-3 and TRBJ1-6, with TRBD1 identical over 8 junction bases. The receptor was derived from a woman between 40 and 55 years old with Graves' hyperthyroidism. The sequenced DNA: TGTGCCAGCAGTTACGACCGACAGGGGAATTCACCCCTCCACTTT. Its protein reads: CASSYDRQGNSPLHF.